Below, 19 T cell receptor beta chains from the same sample are listed, as sequenced in a study of blood T cell repertoires in COVID-19. TCRdb's copy holds only in-frame clones and misses some; the assay was immunoSEQ multiplex PCR. The repertoire has approximately 170,000 clones, about 88% of them found once; the top ten carry about 0.77%. Sequencing input: PBMCs or T cells enriched from blood (not recorded which). Receptors originate from a woman in her late teens or twenties who had recovered from COVID-19.

This CDR3 reads CASSRPGQELNEKLFF. The CDR3 DNA is TGTGCCAGCAGCCGTCCGGGACAGGAGCTTAATGAAAAACTGTTTTTT. The chain combines TRBV7-9 with TRBJ1-4; TRBD1 matches at 8 bases. This CDR3 has 16 residues. In germline, CDR1 is SEHNR, CDR2 FQNEAQ (reference sequence). With 5 bases clipped from V and 4 bases from J, the junction kept 9 bases outside the gene matches.

This clone occurred a few times. This rearrangement joins TRBV4-1 to TRBJ2-3; D is perhaps TRBD2 (6 bases). The CDR3 covers 17 residues. CDR1 is MGHRA and CDR2 is YSYEKL in the germline V gene. Deletions cut 1 base from V and 11 bases from J, with 25 bases between. Here the CDR3 DNA reads TGCGCCAGCAGCCAAGGCGCCCTCACTAGCCCCGAGATCGGGCAGTATTTT. Translating it yields CASSQGALTSPEIGQYF.

This chain's CDR3 is CASSLGTLQETQYF. The CDR3 region has the DNA TGTGCCAGCAGTCTGGGGACTCTCCAAGAGACCCAGTACTTC. The gene calls are TRBV27 and TRBJ2-5; D is perhaps TRBD2 (6 bases). Germline CDR1 reads MNHEY; CDR2 reads SMNVEV (reference sequence). The germline V and J ends were trimmed by 5 bases and 1 base, with 11 bases remaining between them. CDR3 length: 14 residues.

The V and J genes are TRBV7-2 and TRBJ2-7, with TRBD2 matching over 10 bases. The CDR3 has 17 amino acids. J gave up 2 bases and V 4 bases, and 11 bases lay outside the gene matches. Per germline, CDR1 SGHTA and CDR2 FQGNSA. Written as DNA, the CDR3 is TGTGCCAGCAGCTCGACCCTACTAGCGGGAAAACCCTACGAGCAGTACTTC. It encodes CASSSTLLAGKPYEQYF.

The CDR3 DNA is TGTGCCAGCACGACAGGGAGCGCCGGGGAGCTGTTTTTT. Translating gives CASTTGSAGELFF. The chain has TRBV27 and TRBJ2-2; 7 bases map to TRBD1. The CDR3 consists of 13 residues. V trimming: 7 bases; J trimming: 6 bases; junction bases outside the gene matches: 5. In germline, CDR1 is MNHEY, CDR2 SMNVEV (reference sequence).

This clone was detected a few times. The rearrangement joins TRBV28 to TRBJ1-6, with no clear D. This CDR3 is built from 16 residues. From germline, CDR1 is MDHEN and CDR2 SYDVKM. V was cut by 6 bases and J by 6 bases, with 18 bases left in between. CDR3 nucleotides: TGTGCCAGCAGCATCCTTGGAGGCAGGCCTAATTCACCCCTCCACTTT. Amino acid sequence: CASSILGGRPNSPLHF. The variable domain in full, with the rest retrieved from reference TRBV28 and TRBJ1-6, is DVKVTQSSRYLVKRTGEKVFLECVQDMDHENMFWYRQDPGLGLRLIYFSYDVKMKEKGDIPEGYSVSREKKERFSLILESASTNQTSMYLCASSILGGRPNSPLHFGNGTRLTVT.

The chain has TRBV10-3 and TRBJ1-2; 8 bases match TRBD1. Germline loops: CDR1 ENHRY, CDR2 SYGVKD. The CDR3 contains 15 residues. V lost 0 bases and J lost 3; bases outside the gene matches: 3. The CDR3 DNA follows: TGTGCCATCAGTGAGTCGACAGGGGATTACTATGGCTACACCTTC. Its translation: CAISESTGDYYGYTF.

The rearrangement joins TRBV3-1 (or the pseudogene TRBV3-2) to TRBJ2-4; 12 positions match TRBD2. Germline V gene lookup returns CDR1 LGHDT and CDR2 YNNKEL (reference sequence). J lost 3 bases, V lost 0 bases, and 9 bases had no gene match. The CDR3 length is 19 residues. The CDR3 bases are TGTGCCAGCAGCCAAGATCGGACTAGCGGGATGAGGGGCAAAAACATTCAGTACTTC. It specifies CASSQDRTSGMRGKNIQYF.

On this clone itself: The germline gene is not matched at one end of the junction; a read error may be the cause. V and J are TRBV2 and TRBJ2-7; TRBD2 is a possible D gene (6 bases). Germline V lookup: CDR1 SNHLY, CDR2 FYNNEI. The length of the CDR3 is 11 residues. The chain's CDR3 is CASRDRRGGNF. The CDR3 DNA reads TGTGCCAGCAGAGATAGGAGGGGAGGAAACTTC.

In nucleotides, the CDR3 is TGTGCCAGCGGTCCCCCAGGAAGCTATGGCTACACCTTC. Translation: CASGPPGSYGYTF. The genes are TRBV28 and TRBJ1-2; the D is unclear. The germline V and J ends were trimmed by 8 bases and 4 bases, with 14 bases remaining between them. There are 13 residues in the CDR3. Germline V lookup: CDR1 MDHEN, CDR2 SYDVKM.

The gene calls are TRBV19 and TRBJ2-7; 7 bases are a match to TRBD1. Germline V gene lookup returns CDR1 LNHDA and CDR2 SQIVND (reference sequence). The length of the CDR3 is 14 residues. Unmatched junction bases numbered 7, after V lost 6 bases and J lost 2 bases. The DNA of the CDR3 is TGTGCCAGTAGGCACAGGGGCAGCGCCTACGAGCAGTACTTC. Translated: CASRHRGSAYEQYF.

V gene TRBV7-9 combines with J gene TRBJ1-4, with unresolved D. Per the germline V gene, CDR1 is SEHNR and CDR2 is FQNEAQ (reference sequence). Trimming cost V 5 bases and J 8 bases, with 24 bases left between them. The CDR3 is 17 amino acids. This CDR3 is CASSQRKGDTREEKLFF. The CDR3 DNA reads as TGTGCCAGCAGCCAACGAAAAGGAGACACTAGAGAGGAAAAACTGTTTTTT.

The chain joins TRBV2 to TRBJ1-1; 8 bases agree with TRBD1. The CDR3 covers 12 residues. CDR1 and CDR2 (germline): SNHLY, FYNNEI. Trimming took 9 bases from V and 11 from J; bases not matched to a gene: 11. CDR3 nucleotides: TGTGCCAGTCCGAAAGACAGGGGTTTTGCTTTCTTT. This encodes CASPKDRGFAFF.

The chain joins TRBV9 to TRBJ2-1, with 9 bases identical to TRBD2. Per the germline V gene, CDR1 is SGDLS and CDR2 is YYNGEE. Trimming took 3 bases from V and 1 from J; bases not matched to a gene: 5. This CDR3 region has 16 residues. CDR3 nucleotides: TGTGCCAGCAGCGCGTTACTAGCGGGTTCCTACAATGAGCAGTTCTTC. It is translated as CASSALLAGSYNEQFF.

J is TRBJ2-7 and V is TRBV30; D ambiguous. V lost 2 bases and J lost 0, with 11 bases in between. Germline loops: CDR1 GTSNPN, CDR2 SVGIG (reference sequence). This CDR3 comprises 14 residues. The CDR3, as DNA: TGTGCCTGGAGTAGGTCAGGTATCTCCTACGAGCAGTACTTC. It translates to CAWSRSGISYEQYF.

DNA for the CDR3: TGTGCCACCAGCAGATACAGCGGGAGCTCCTACAATGAGCAGTTCTTC. Translating it yields CATSRYSGSSYNEQFF. This chain links TRBV15 with TRBJ2-1; 8 nucleotides agree with TRBD2. V shed 2 bases and J 0 bases; nucleotides not matched to a gene: 3. The CDR3 spans 16 residues. In germline, CDR1 is LNHNV, CDR2 YYDKDF (reference sequence).

V is TRBV19 and J is TRBJ2-7; 10 bases line up with TRBD2. J gave up 4 bases and V 4 bases, and 19 bases lay outside the gene matches. Looked up from germline, CDR1 is LNHDA and CDR2 is SQIVND (reference sequence). The CDR3 spans 19 residues. DNA for the CDR3: TGTGCCAGTAGTAGCCCTCAGTCACGGCGGCTAGCGGGAGAGTACGAGCAGTACTTC. Its translation is CASSSPQSRRLAGEYEQYF.

CDR3 loop: CATRPDSPVGEQFF. In nucleotides, the CDR3 is TGTGCCACCAGACCGGACAGCCCGGTGGGTGAGCAGTTCTTC. The V gene is TRBV15, the J gene TRBJ2-1; D possibly corresponds to TRBD1 (6 bases). This CDR3 has 14 amino acids. Germline V gives CDR1 LNHNV, CDR2 YYDKDF (reference sequence). V lost 6 bases and J 9 bases, leaving 18 bases between the germline ends.

V and J are TRBV30 and TRBJ2-1; the match to TRBD2 covers 11 bases. This CDR3 has 18 residues. Unmatched junction bases numbered 12, after V lost 5 bases and J lost 0 bases. CDR1 GTSNPN and CDR2 SVGIG come from the germline V gene (reference sequence). CDR3: CAWGNVAGGISSYNEQFF. CDR3 in DNA: TGTGCCTGGGGGAATGTAGCGGGAGGGATAAGCTCCTACAATGAGCAGTTCTTC.